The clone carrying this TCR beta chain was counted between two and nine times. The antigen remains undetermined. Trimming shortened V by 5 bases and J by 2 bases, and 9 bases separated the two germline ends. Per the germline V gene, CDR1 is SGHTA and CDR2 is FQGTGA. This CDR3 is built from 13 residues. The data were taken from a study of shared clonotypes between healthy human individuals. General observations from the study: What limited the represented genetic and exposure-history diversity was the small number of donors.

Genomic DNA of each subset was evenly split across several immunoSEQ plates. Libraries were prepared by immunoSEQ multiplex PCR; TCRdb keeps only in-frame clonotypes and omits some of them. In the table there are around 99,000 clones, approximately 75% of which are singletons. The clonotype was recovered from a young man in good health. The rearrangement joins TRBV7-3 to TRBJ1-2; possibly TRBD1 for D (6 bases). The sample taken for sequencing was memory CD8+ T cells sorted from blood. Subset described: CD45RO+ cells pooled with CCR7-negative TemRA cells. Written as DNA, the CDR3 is TGTGCCAGCAGCGCGGACAGAAACTATGGCTACACCTTC. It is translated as CASSADRNYGYTF.